This is a list of T cell receptor beta chains from one sample in a study of blood T cell repertoires in COVID-19. The method was immunoSEQ multiplex PCR; TCRdb's version includes in-frame clones alone and lacks a portion of them. Counted here are around 200,000 clones, about 86% occurring once; the ten biggest clones make up 3.1%. Sequenced: PBMCs or T cells enriched from blood (not recorded which). Receptor source: a woman aged 45-59 years in a cohort exposed to, infected with or recovered from COVID-19 (not recorded which). Both conserved end residues are part of each CDR3. A D gene is named only where the DNA matches it firmly. Size is omitted from some rows. Given values are once, few, many or a class for expanded clones.

CDR3nt	CDR3aa	d_gene	v_gene	j_gene	abundance
TGTGCCAGCAGGTCGGGGGGCGCAGGGAATCAGCCCCAGCATTTT	CASRSGGAGNQPQHF	-	TRBV27	TRBJ1-5	-
TGTGCCACCAGTATTGGGACAGGCACTGAAGCTTTCTTT	CATSIGTGTEAFF	TRBD1	TRBV15	TRBJ1-1	-
TGTGCCAGTAGTGGCAGGGAACGGGCTACTAGCACAGATACGCAGTATTTT	CASSGRERATSTDTQYF	-	TRBV19	TRBJ2-3	-
TGTGCCAGCAGCCCCGGGGGGGCCTATGAGACCCAGTACTTC	CASSPGGAYETQYF	TRBD2	TRBV7-9	TRBJ2-5	-
TGTGCCAGCAGCTCAGTATTGGGACAGAGAAAAGAGACCCAGTACTTC	CASSSVLGQRKETQYF	TRBD1	TRBV11-2	TRBJ2-5	-
TGCGCCAGCAGCCAACGAGCTGGAAACACCATATATTTT	CASSQRAGNTIYF	-	TRBV4-3	TRBJ1-3	-
TGTGCCTCAACACTCGGGACAGGGGACACCGGGGAGCTGTTTTTT	CASTLGTGDTGELFF	TRBD1	TRBV10-3	TRBJ2-2	-
TGTGCCAGCAGCTTTGGTCAGTCGGGTAATGAAAAACTGTTTTTT	CASSFGQSGNEKLFF	-	TRBV5-6	TRBJ1-4	few
TGTGCCAGCAGGGCATCAGGAACCTCTGGAAACACCATATATTTT	CASRASGTSGNTIYF	-	TRBV27	TRBJ1-3	few
TGTGCCAGCAGCACTCTCGGGGATACGCAGTATTTT	CASSTLGDTQYF	-	TRBV11-2	TRBJ2-3	once
TGCGCCAGCAGTTCTTTGGCCAGGGCCACTTCTGGAAATAATGAAAAACTGTTTTTT	CASSSLARATSGNNEKLFF	-	TRBV5-1	TRBJ1-4	few
TGTGCCAGCAGTCCTATTTTGGGGAGTAGCTACAATGAGCAGTTCTTC	CASSPILGSSYNEQFF	-	TRBV28	TRBJ2-1	once
TGCGCCAGCAGCCAGCGCGGGGTTGGGGAGCAGTACTTC	CASSQRGVGEQYF	-	TRBV4-3	TRBJ2-7	-
TGTGCCAGCAGTGCAGGGGGTGTGAATCAGCCCCAGCATTTT	CASSAGGVNQPQHF	TRBD1	TRBV28	TRBJ1-5	once
TGTGCCAGCTCACCGGGACAGGGTTCCTACAATGAGCAGTTCTTC	CASSPGQGSYNEQFF	TRBD1	TRBV18	TRBJ2-1	-
TGTGCCATCAGTGAGTCGAGAGGTACTGGAAACACCATATATTTT	CAISESRGTGNTIYF	-	TRBV10-3	TRBJ1-3	once
TGTGCCAGCAGCATTCAGGGGTTGAATTCACCCCTCCACTTT	CASSIQGLNSPLHF	-	TRBV11-3	TRBJ1-6	few
TGTGCCACCAGCAGTAAAACAGGGGCGGCTGGAAACACCATATATTTT	CATSSKTGAAGNTIYF	TRBD1	TRBV15	TRBJ1-3	once
TGCAGCGTGGAAAAAACAGGGGGACCTAACTATGGCTACACCTTC	CSVEKTGGPNYGYTF	TRBD1	TRBV29-1	TRBJ1-2	-
TGTGCCAGTGGAGACAACAGGGGTTCACCCCTCCACTTT	CASGDNRGSPLHF	TRBD1	TRBV19	TRBJ1-6	-
TGTGCCAGCTCACGGCTAATACAGGATACAACTAATGAAAAACTGTTTTTT	CASSRLIQDTTNEKLFF	-	TRBV18	TRBJ1-4	-
TGTGCCAGCAGCCTGACAGGGGGCGGGATCAGCGAAAAACTGTTTTTT	CASSLTGGGISEKLFF	TRBD1	TRBV3-1/TRBV3-2	TRBJ1-4	once
TGCAGCGTCGCTCAGGGTGAAGCTTTCTTT	CSVAQGEAFF	-	TRBV29-1	TRBJ1-1	once
TGTGCCAGCAGCTTAGATATCCCTAGCGGGGCAGAGACCCAGTACTTC	CASSLDIPSGAETQYF	TRBD2	TRBV11-2	TRBJ2-5	few
TGTGCCAGCAGTTACTCTATGGGACATGCGAACACTGAAGCTTTCTTT	CASSYSMGHANTEAFF	-	TRBV6-5	TRBJ1-1	-